Listed below are T cell receptor beta chains from one sample, sequenced in a study of cytomegalovirus exposure and HLA in healthy donors. TCRdb's copy holds only in-frame clones and misses some; the assay was immunoSEQ multiplex PCR. The sample includes about 88,000 clones, over 65% of them seen just once. The sample taken for sequencing was PBMCs. These receptors originate from a woman between 18 and 29 years old in good health and CMV-seropositive. Both conserved end residues are part of each CDR3. A D gene is named only where the DNA matches it firmly. Some rows mark clone size as missing; the rest say once, few, many or name a class of expanded clone.

V gene	clone size	D gene	J gene	CDR3 protein	CDR3 DNA
TRBV19	few	-	TRBJ1-4	CASSSRGGNEKLFF	TGTGCCAGTAGTTCAAGGGGTGGTAATGAAAAACTGTTTTTT
TRBV2	few	-	TRBJ1-2	CASSQGGARYGYTF	TGTGCCAGCAGCCAAGGGGGGGCGAGGTATGGCTACACCTTC
TRBV28	-	-	TRBJ2-7	CASSFVVEHPSYEQYF	TGTGCCAGCAGTTTTGTCGTGGAGCACCCCTCCTACGAGCAGTACTTC
TRBV5-1	-	TRBD1	TRBJ1-2	CASSDEGAGTGYGYTF	TGCGCCAGCAGCGACGAAGGGGCCGGGACAGGGTATGGCTACACCTTC
TRBV5-1	-	-	TRBJ2-2	CASSLAVTGELFF	TGCGCCAGCAGCTTGGCAGTCACCGGGGAGCTGTTTTTT
TRBV4-2	-	TRBD1	TRBJ1-2	CASSQDRTGYGYTF	TGTGCCAGCAGCCAAGATCGGACAGGCTATGGCTACACCTTC
TRBV7-9	-	-	TRBJ2-6	CASSVIQGANVLTF	TGTGCCAGCAGCGTTATTCAGGGGGCCAACGTCCTGACTTTC
TRBV5-4	-	-	TRBJ1-2	CASSVEGTLPYGYTF	TGTGCCAGCAGCGTCGAGGGCACCCTACCCTATGGCTACACCTTC
TRBV2	-	TRBD1	TRBJ1-2	CASHQGGQGRYTF	TGTGCCAGCCACCAAGGGGGACAGGGCCGTTACACCTTC
TRBV7-2	-	TRBD1	TRBJ2-1	CASSRSRGLSSYNEQFF	TGTGCCAGCAGCCGGAGTAGGGGGCTTAGCTCCTACAATGAGCAGTTCTTC
TRBV7-9	-	TRBD1	TRBJ1-1	CASSLVTGTGTYEAFF	TGTGCCAGCAGCTTAGTTACCGGGACAGGGACCTATGAAGCTTTCTTT
TRBV30	-	-	TRBJ2-1	CAWSGMESYNEQFF	TGTGCCTGGAGTGGAATGGAGAGTTACAATGAGCAGTTCTTC
TRBV29-1	-	TRBD2	TRBJ2-7	CSVTRPLAGDDDRPYEQYF	TGCAGCGTTACCCGCCCGCTAGCGGGAGACGACGACCGGCCCTACGAGCAGTACTTC
TRBV11-2	-	-	TRBJ1-3	CASSLSRAGNTIYF	TGTGCCAGCAGCTTATCCAGGGCCGGAAACACCATATATTTT
TRBV7-9	-	TRBD1	TRBJ1-1	CASSPTGAWNTEAFF	TGTGCCAGCAGCCCGACAGGGGCCTGGAACACTGAAGCTTTCTTT
TRBV27	-	-	TRBJ1-5	CASRYRDQPQHF	TGTGCCAGCAGATACAGGGATCAGCCCCAGCATTTT
TRBV5-6	-	-	TRBJ2-5	CASSLRQGKETQYF	TGTGCCAGCAGCTTGCGGCAGGGGAAAGAGACCCAGTACTTC
TRBV28	once	TRBD1	TRBJ2-7	CASRANPGQGGPTYEQYF	TGTGCCAGCAGGGCGAATCCGGGACAGGGAGGCCCCACCTACGAGCAGTACTTC
TRBV5-1	once	-	TRBJ1-1	CASSRRSGTEAFF	TGCGCCAGCAGCCGGAGGTCGGGCACTGAAGCTTTCTTT
TRBV7-9	-	-	TRBJ2-3	CASSFLAADTQYF	TGTGCCAGCAGCTTCCTAGCAGCAGATACGCAGTATTTT
TRBV14	-	TRBD1	TRBJ1-4	CASSQEGDRGEKLFF	TGTGCCAGCAGTCAAGAGGGGGACAGGGGCGAAAAACTGTTTTTT
TRBV7-3	-	-	TRBJ2-3	CASSSGLRPDTQYF	TGTGCCAGCAGCTCGGGACTCCGCCCAGATACGCAGTATTTT
TRBV19	-	TRBD2	TRBJ2-7	CASSIRLADYEQYF	TGTGCCAGTAGTATCCGTCTAGCGGACTACGAGCAGTACTTC
TRBV9	-	TRBD2	TRBJ2-2	CASSVGGGGPGGELFF	TGTGCCAGCAGCGTAGGAGGCGGGGGGCCTGGCGGGGAGCTGTTTTTT
TRBV27	-	TRBD1	TRBJ1-1	CASSSGGTEAFF	TGTGCCAGCAGTTCAGGGGGCACTGAAGCTTTCTTT
TRBV9	-	TRBD2	TRBJ2-1	CASSWTGTSAYNEQFF	TGTGCCAGCAGTTGGACCGGGACTAGCGCCTACAATGAGCAGTTCTTC
TRBV11-3	-	-	TRBJ2-1	CASSLGQSYNEQFF	TGTGCCAGCAGCCTCGGACAGTCCTACAATGAGCAGTTCTTC
TRBV7-2	-	-	TRBJ1-5	CASSYQGSGDQPQHF	TGTGCCAGCAGCTATCAGGGGAGTGGGGACCAGCCCCAGCATTTT
TRBV10-3	few	TRBD1	TRBJ2-7	CAISQRTGSYEQYF	TGTGCCATCAGCCAGCGGACAGGCTCCTACGAGCAGTACTTC
TRBV28	few	TRBD1	TRBJ1-6	CASRNTGGIPLHF	TGTGCCAGCAGGAACACAGGGGGCATACCCCTCCACTTT
TRBV28	-	-	TRBJ1-2	CASSTTGSYGYTF	TGTGCCAGCAGTACTACAGGGAGCTATGGCTACACCTTC
TRBV6-1	-	TRBD1	TRBJ2-1	CASSETVDRYNEQFF	TGTGCCAGCAGTGAAACCGTGGACAGGTACAATGAGCAGTTCTTC
TRBV25-1	-	TRBD1	TRBJ1-1	CASSDWDRNMNTEAFF	TGTGCCAGCAGTGATTGGGACAGGAACATGAACACTGAAGCTTTCTTT
TRBV4-3	medium-sized	-	TRBJ2-7	CASSQAGQGKEGEQYF	TGCGCCAGCAGCCAAGCCGGGCAGGGAAAGGAAGGCGAGCAGTACTTC
TRBV4-3	few	TRBD1	TRBJ2-1	CASSHADRVTNNEQFF	TGCGCCAGCAGCCACGCGGACAGGGTCACTAATAATGAGCAGTTCTTC
TRBV6-6	few	-	TRBJ2-2	CASSYLANTGELFF	TGTGCCAGCAGTTACTTAGCGAACACCGGGGAGCTGTTTTTT
TRBV7-2	few	TRBD2	TRBJ2-1	CASSGRLAGANEQFF	TGTGCCAGCAGCGGCCGGCTAGCGGGAGCCAATGAGCAGTTCTTC
TRBV7-9	-	-	TRBJ2-1	CASSFLQLGHNEQFF	TGTGCCAGCAGCTTCTTACAGCTGGGCCACAATGAGCAGTTCTTC
TRBV21-1	-	-	TRBJ2-5	CASSKGGAETQYF	TGTGCCAGCAGCAAAGGGGGCGCAGAGACCCAGTACTTC
TRBV7-3	-	-	TRBJ2-5	CASSSSGRGQETQYF	TGTGCCAGCAGCTCCTCGGGTCGGGGGCAAGAGACCCAGTACTTC
TRBV4-3	-	-	TRBJ1-2	CASSQDEGLHGYTF	TGCGCCAGCAGCCAAGACGAGGGCCTCCATGGCTACACCTTC
TRBV4-3	-	TRBD1	TRBJ1-2	CASSQGRTGSNYGYTF	TGCGCCAGCAGCCAAGGACGGACAGGGAGTAACTATGGCTACACCTTC
TRBV29-1	few	-	TRBJ1-1	CSVGREGAEAFF	TGCAGCGTTGGCAGGGAAGGGGCTGAAGCTTTCTTT
TRBV28	-	TRBD1	TRBJ1-2	CASSGGGTGGNYGYTF	TGTGCCAGTTCGGGGGGAGGGACAGGGGGGAACTATGGCTACACCTTC
TRBV9	-	-	TRBJ2-5	CASSVEGQGGRETQYF	TGTGCCAGCAGCGTAGAAGGGCAGGGAGGCAGAGAGACCCAGTACTTC
TRBV7-6	-	-	TRBJ2-7	CASSLGVFYEQYF	TGTGCCAGCAGCTTAGGTGTCTTCTACGAGCAGTACTTC
TRBV30	-	-	TRBJ2-3	CAWSVGGRNTQYF	TGTGCCTGGAGTGTGGGGGGGCGGAATACGCAGTATTTT
TRBV21-1	-	-	TRBJ1-3	CASSSDRTGRGNTIYF	TGTGCCAGCAGCTCGGATCGGACAGGGCGTGGAAACACCATATATTTT
TRBV9	-	TRBD2	TRBJ2-3	CASSVSGGPGLTDTQYF	TGTGCCAGCAGCGTATCGGGGGGGCCGGGCCTCACAGATACGCAGTATTTT
TRBV2	-	-	TRBJ1-5	CASLGHGLEPQHF	TGTGCCAGCTTGGGACACGGCCTGGAGCCCCAGCATTTT
TRBV2	-	-	TRBJ1-4	CASSDGTYNEKLFF	TGTGCCAGCAGTGACGGGACATATAATGAAAAACTGTTTTTT
TRBV5-5	-	TRBD1	TRBJ2-1	CASSRDRGGHNEQFF	TGTGCCAGCAGCCGGGACAGGGGAGGACACAATGAGCAGTTCTTC
TRBV9	-	-	TRBJ1-1	CASSPHYNTEAFF	TGTGCCAGCAGCCCACATTACAACACTGAAGCTTTCTTT
TRBV5-4	-	TRBD2	TRBJ2-7	CASSLSGRAYEQYF	TGTGCCAGCAGCTTAAGTGGGAGGGCCTACGAGCAGTACTTC
TRBV7-3	-	-	TRBJ1-1	CASSLSGNTEAFF	TGTGCCAGCAGCTTATCAGGGAACACTGAAGCTTTCTTT
TRBV4-1	-	-	TRBJ1-5	CASSQDPGNGNQPQHF	TGCGCCAGCAGCCAAGATCCGGGGAATGGCAATCAGCCCCAGCATTTT
TRBV5-4	-	-	TRBJ2-5	CASSLPLQGNQETQYF	TGTGCCAGCAGCCTTCCCCTACAGGGAAACCAAGAGACCCAGTACTTC